A selection of T cell receptor beta chains follows, all from one sample in a study of blood T cell repertoires in COVID-19. Clones were sequenced by immunoSEQ multiplex PCR, and TCRdb holds only the in-frame ones, with some missing. The profile shows around 460,000 clones, roughly 89% of them singletons. Specimen: peripheral blood. These TCRs come from a man between 18 and 29 years old with COVID-19, enrolled during active disease. Each CDR3 is given with its conserved first and last residue. The D gene is left open where the match is weak. Clone size is not always given. Where it is, it says once, few, many or a class for expanded clones.

CDR3nt | CDR3aa | v_gene | d_gene | j_gene | abundance
TGTGCCAGCAGTGAACGCCCCACAGGGACTCAGCCCCAGCATTTT | CASSERPTGTQPQHF | TRBV6-1 | - | TRBJ1-5 | -
TGCGCCAGCAGCCGACAGGGTATGGCCCTGGCCAAAAACATTCAGTACTTC | CASSRQGMALAKNIQYF | TRBV4-1 | TRBD1 | TRBJ2-4 | few
TGTGCCAGCAGCTTAGTTGGGGGGAGCGGCAACGAGCAGTACTTC | CASSLVGGSGNEQYF | TRBV11-3 | - | TRBJ2-7 | -
TGTGCCAGCAGTTTCGCGACAGGGGATCCCGGGGAGCTGTTTTTT | CASSFATGDPGELFF | TRBV27 | TRBD1 | TRBJ2-2 | once
TGCACCAGCAGCCCACTAGCGGGGGGAAAAACCGGGGAGCTGTTTTTT | CTSSPLAGGKTGELFF | TRBV1 | - | TRBJ2-2 | -
TGTGCCAGCAACGGTGAGACTAGCGGAAATGAGCAGTTCTTC | CASNGETSGNEQFF | TRBV2 | TRBD2 | TRBJ2-1 | -
TGTGCCAGCAGCTTACCGTTTCGGACAGAAGAAGCTTTCTTT | CASSLPFRTEEAFF | TRBV7-9 | - | TRBJ1-1 | -
TGTGCCAGCAGCTTATTCGGGACACAAAACACCGGGGAGCTGTTTTTT | CASSLFGTQNTGELFF | TRBV7-6 | - | TRBJ2-2 | -
TGTGCCAGCGGGCTCGCGGGGACTAGAACCCACGAGCAGTACTTC | CASGLAGTRTHEQYF | TRBV3-1/TRBV3-2 | TRBD2 | TRBJ2-7 | -
TGTGCCAGCAGCCCCTTAGGCGGCGTCTATGGCTACACCTTC | CASSPLGGVYGYTF | TRBV11-3 | - | TRBJ1-2 | -
TGTGCCAGCAGCCAAGTGGGTAGCGGGAGGGTCACCGGGGAGCTGTTTTTT | CASSQVGSGRVTGELFF | TRBV3-1/TRBV3-2 | TRBD2 | TRBJ2-2 | -
TGTGCCAGCAGTATCTTTCTAGCCGGGGAGCTGTTTTTT | CASSIFLAGELFF | TRBV2 | - | TRBJ2-2 | -
TGCAGCGTTGATCGTTCGGGATTGAACACTGAAGCTTTCTTT | CSVDRSGLNTEAFF | TRBV29-1 | - | TRBJ1-1 | -
TGTGCCAGCAGTGAAGCGACCCAACGGGCTGAAGCTTTCTTT | CASSEATQRAEAFF | TRBV6-1 | - | TRBJ1-1 | -
TGTGCCAGCAGCCCCAGGGGCGCCTCCTTGCCCCAGCATTTT | CASSPRGASLPQHF | TRBV6-5 | - | TRBJ1-5 | -
TGTGCCAGCAGCCCGGGACTAGCCGATGAGCAGTACTTC | CASSPGLADEQYF | TRBV5-4 | TRBD2 | TRBJ2-7 | -
TGCAGCGGCACAGGGGGCAAGGCCAATGAGCAGTTCTTC | CSGTGGKANEQFF | TRBV29-1 | TRBD1 | TRBJ2-1 | -
TGCGCCAGCAGCCAATCACTAGCGGGAGTCCATGAGCAGTTCTTC | CASSQSLAGVHEQFF | TRBV4-1 | TRBD2 | TRBJ2-1 | -
TGTGCCAGCAGCGAGGAGAGGACAGGGGCGGATACGCAGTATTTT | CASSEERTGADTQYF | TRBV9 | TRBD1 | TRBJ2-3 | -
TGCAGCGTTGCAGGTCAGGGAAGCACAGATACGCAGTATTTT | CSVAGQGSTDTQYF | TRBV29-1 | - | TRBJ2-3 | -
TGCAGCGCGGGGCGGCCCTACGAGCAGTACTTC | CSAGRPYEQYF | TRBV20-1 | - | TRBJ2-7 | once
TGTGCCAGCAGCTCCAGACTACAAAGGACGGCTATCTACGAGCAGTACTTC | CASSSRLQRTAIYEQYF | TRBV7-6 | - | TRBJ2-7 | -
TGTGCCAGCGGTCTTAAGGGGGACGCCTACGAGCAGTACTTC | CASGLKGDAYEQYF | TRBV6-5 | - | TRBJ2-7 | -
TGTGCCAGCAGTCTAGCGGGACCCACAGATACGCAGTATTTT | CASSLAGPTDTQYF | TRBV6-4 | TRBD2 | TRBJ2-3 | -
TGCGCCAGCAGCCCCTCGCAGTCAGGGGGGAACGAGCAGTACTTC | CASSPSQSGGNEQYF | TRBV4-1 | - | TRBJ2-7 | -
TGTGCCAGCAGTTACTCAGGACAGACCACAGATACGCAGTATTTT | CASSYSGQTTDTQYF | TRBV6-5 | - | TRBJ2-3 | -
TGTGCCAGCAGTGTTAGCGGGGGAGGATCCTACGAGCAGTACTTC | CASSVSGGGSYEQYF | TRBV2 | TRBD2 | TRBJ2-7 | -
TGTGCCAGCGCTGGGACAGGGGAATACACCATATATTTT | CASAGTGEYTIYF | TRBV3-1/TRBV3-2 | TRBD1 | TRBJ1-3 | -
TGTGCCAGCAGTGAATTCTCGACAGGGGGCACTGGCTACACCTTC | CASSEFSTGGTGYTF | TRBV25-1 | TRBD1 | TRBJ1-2 | -
TGTGCCAGCAGCTCCCAGACAGGGTACGAGCAGTACTTC | CASSSQTGYEQYF | TRBV7-2 | TRBD1 | TRBJ2-7 | -
TGTGCCAGCAGTTTAAGTACAGCCTCTGGAAACACCATATATTTT | CASSLSTASGNTIYF | TRBV28 | - | TRBJ1-3 | once
TGTGCCAGCAGCCTGGGCGGGGAGCAGTTCTTC | CASSLGGEQFF | TRBV5-4 | - | TRBJ2-1 | once
TGTGCCAGCAGCCAAAACAGGAATACCGGGGAGCTGTTTTTT | CASSQNRNTGELFF | TRBV3-1/TRBV3-2 | - | TRBJ2-2 | -
TGTGCCACCAGTGACCTTGACAGGGGTCCTAACACCGGGGAGCTGTTTTTT | CATSDLDRGPNTGELFF | TRBV24-1 | TRBD1 | TRBJ2-2 | -
TGTGCCAGCAGCTTGTCGACAGGGATTGCCTACGAGCAGTACTTC | CASSLSTGIAYEQYF | TRBV7-9 | TRBD1 | TRBJ2-7 | few
TGTGCCAGCAGTTCCCTAGCGGGGGGGCCTGATACGCAGTATTTT | CASSSLAGGPDTQYF | TRBV6-6 | TRBD2 | TRBJ2-3 | once
TGTGCCAGCAGCTTAGATCCAGGTTTAGCCAAAAACATTCAGTACTTC | CASSLDPGLAKNIQYF | TRBV7-4 | - | TRBJ2-4 | -
TGTGCCAGCAGCTTCCAGGGGCCTTTCAATAAGAGCTCCTACGAGCAGTACTTC | CASSFQGPFNKSSYEQYF | TRBV11-3 | - | TRBJ2-7 | -
TGTGCCAGCTCACCGAATGAGAGGACCGGGGAGCTGTTTTTT | CASSPNERTGELFF | TRBV18 | - | TRBJ2-2 | -
TGTGCCAGCAGCCAAGTGACTAGCGGGGCCAGCACCGGGGAGCTGTTTTTT | CASSQVTSGASTGELFF | TRBV3-1/TRBV3-2 | TRBD2 | TRBJ2-2 | -
TGTGCCAGCGCTCGGGATGGGAACACTGAAGCTTTCTTT | CASARDGNTEAFF | TRBV28 | - | TRBJ1-1 | -
TGTGCCACCCTTCCCGGAGTCGGGGGGCGCGGGGGCTACACCTTC | CATLPGVGGRGGYTF | TRBV6-5 | - | TRBJ1-2 | -
TGTGCCAGCAGGGGGGATGCGCGGGAGAGAGAGACCCAGTACTTC | CASRGDARERETQYF | TRBV6-5 | TRBD2 | TRBJ2-5 | once
TGCAGTGCTAGAGATAACTCGGAGCAGTTCTTC | CSARDNSEQFF | TRBV20-1 | - | TRBJ2-1 | -
TGCGCCAGCAGCTTGTTTAGAGGAGCGGGAGAAGAGACCCAGTACTTC | CASSLFRGAGEETQYF | TRBV5-1 | TRBD2 | TRBJ2-5 | -
TGTGCCAGTAGTATAACTGGGGCTAGCACAGATACGCAGTATTTT | CASSITGASTDTQYF | TRBV19 | - | TRBJ2-3 | once
TGTGCCAGCTCACCAGGCTTCGGGAACTCCTACGAGCAGTACTTC | CASSPGFGNSYEQYF | TRBV18 | - | TRBJ2-7 | -
TGTGCCAGTAGTACACCAGGGGACAGGGGAATCAATCAGCCCCAGCATTTT | CASSTPGDRGINQPQHF | TRBV19 | TRBD1 | TRBJ1-5 | -
TGTGCCAGCTCACCCTTGGAGACAGTAGGGTTGAATGAGCAGTTCTTC | CASSPLETVGLNEQFF | TRBV18 | - | TRBJ2-1 | -
TGTGCCAGTAGTATCGGGACAGGGACTGAAGCTTTCTTT | CASSIGTGTEAFF | TRBV19 | TRBD1 | TRBJ1-1 | -
TGTGCCAGCAGTTCCCGACTAGCGGGGGGGCTTGATACGCAGTATTTT | CASSSRLAGGLDTQYF | TRBV27 | TRBD2 | TRBJ2-3 | once